What follows are 27 T cell receptor beta chains derived from one specimen sequenced in a study of T cell repertoires in cytomegalovirus infection. Antigens of these TCRs are unknown. TCRdb re-derived calls from the reads in MiXCR, one entry per CDR3 protein. The repertoire includes fewer than 200,000 distinct CDR3 sequences, roughly 20% of them detected once, and roughly 25% sits in the top ten. Sample: CD8+ T cells from cultured PBMCs, taken from culture after CMV antigen stimulation. The receptors derive from a human donor in good health (CMV status not recorded). Some clones in this sample may be carry-over from other donors' samples.

The V gene is TRBV7-6, the J gene TRBJ2-2; the D gene could be TRBD1 or TRBD2 (6 bases each). The CDR3 consists of 14 residues. The germline CDR1 and CDR2 sequences are SGHVS and FNYEAQ. V dropped 6 bases and J dropped 4 bases, with 12 bases sitting between them. CDR3 nucleotide sequence: TGTGCCAGCAGACAAGGGGGGATCACCGGGGAGCTGTTTTTT. Translation gives CASRQGGITGELFF.

The CDR3 loop is CASSLLAGSYEQYF. In nucleotides, the CDR3 is TGTGCCAGCAGCCTTCTAGCGGGATCCTACGAGCAGTACTTC. V gene TRBV11-2 combines with J gene TRBJ2-7, with 9 positions matching TRBD2. This CDR3 has 14 amino acids. With 5 bases clipped from V and 1 base from J, the junction kept 3 bases outside the gene matches. Germline V gene lookup returns CDR1 SGHAT and CDR2 FQNNGV.

This clonotype occurred a few times. This chain uses TRBV7-6 with TRBJ1-1, with a weak D call TRBD1 (6 bases). The CDR3 covers 13 residues. Germline-derived CDR1 and CDR2 are SGHVS and FNYEAQ. Trimming shortened V by 2 bases and J by 7 bases, and 11 bases separated the two germline ends. The CDR3 DNA sequence: TGTGCCAGCAGCTTAAGATGGACAGATGAAGCTTTCTTT. Amino acids: CASSLRWTDEAFF.

This chain joins TRBV2 and TRBJ2-3, with D uncertain. Per the germline V gene, CDR1 is SNHLY and CDR2 is FYNNEI. V was trimmed by 1 base and J by 4 bases, leaving 6 bases between them. This CDR3 has 13 residues. CDR3 DNA sequence: TGTGCCAGCAGTGAAGGCCGGGCAGATACGCAGTATTTT. It is translated as CASSEGRADTQYF. Supplemented by reference TRBV2 and TRBJ2-3, the full variable domain reads EPEVTQTPSHQVTQMGQEVILRCVPISNHLYFYWYRQILGQKVEFLVSFYNNEISEKSEIFDDQFSVERPDGSNFTLKIRSTKLEDSAMYFCASSEGRADTQYFGPGTRLTVL.

This chain joins TRBV12-3 or TRBV12-4 and TRBJ1-2, with TRBD1 identical over 7 bases. V lost 3 bases and J lost 6; bases outside the gene matches: 4. This CDR3 has 13 residues. DNA for the CDR3: TGTGCCAGCAGTTTTAGACAGGGAGATGGCTACACCTTC. It translates to CASSFRQGDGYTF.

This clonotype was detected a few times. This sequence joins TRBV11-2 and TRBJ2-3; D is unclear. V was pared by 4 bases and J by 6 bases, with 8 bases between. CDR3 length: 12 residues. CDR1 SGHAT and CDR2 FQNNGV come from the germline V gene. The CDR3 sequence: CASSSPQDTQYF. The CDR3 region has the DNA TGTGCCAGCAGCTCCCCCCAGGATACGCAGTATTTT.

The gene calls are TRBV14 and TRBJ1-1; D is ambiguous. The CDR3 consists of 15 residues. Germline values: CDR1 SGHDN, CDR2 FVKESK. The ends were cut back, 3 bases at V and 1 base at J, with 12 bases in the middle. This CDR3 reads CASSQNEGWNTEAFF. In nucleotides, the CDR3 is TGTGCCAGCAGCCAGAATGAGGGTTGGAACACTGAAGCTTTCTTT.

The rearrangement links TRBV7-9 to TRBJ2-7; D is undetermined. Trimming pared 4 bases from V and 1 base from J, leaving 5 bases between. The germline gives CDR1 SEHNR, CDR2 FQNEAQ (reference sequence). The length of the CDR3 is 12 residues. The CDR3: CASSYKSYEQYF. In DNA form, the CDR3 reads TGTGCCAGCAGCTACAAGTCCTACGAGCAGTACTTC. Filled out from reference TRBV7-9 and TRBJ2-7, the complete variable domain reads DTGVSQNPRHKITKRGQNVTFRCDPISEHNRLYWYRQTLGQGPEFLTYFQNEAQLEKSRLLSDRFSAERPKGSFSTLEIQRTEQGDSAMYLCASSYKSYEQYFGPGTRLTVT.

The chain is built from TRBV7-9 and TRBJ2-5; D gene ambiguous. This CDR3 contains 14 residues. Germline CDR1 reads SEHNR; CDR2 reads FQNEAQ (reference sequence). The V and J ends lost 1 base and 1 base respectively, with 7 bases between them. The chain's CDR3 is CASSLVRSQETQYF. The CDR3 DNA is TGTGCCAGCAGCTTAGTGCGCAGCCAAGAGACCCAGTACTTC.

This clonotype was counted only a few times. This chain connects TRBV27 to TRBJ2-1, with TRBD1 as a possible D gene (5 bases). Germline values: CDR1 MNHEY, CDR2 SMNVEV (reference sequence). V lost 6 bases and J 0 bases, leaving 9 bases between the germline ends. This CDR3 contains 14 residues. The CDR3 DNA sequence: TGTGCCAGCAGCCAGGGCGGCTCCTACAATGAGCAGTTCTTC. This translates into CASSQGGSYNEQFF.

This rearrangement joins TRBV7-2 to TRBJ2-1; 12 bases match TRBD2. The germline gives CDR1 SGHTA, CDR2 FQGNSA. The V segment lost 5 bases and the J segment 4 bases; nucleotides outside the gene matches: 3. This CDR3 has 15 amino acids. This chain's CDR3 is CASSPGLAGYNEQFF. In DNA, the CDR3 is TGTGCCAGCAGCCCAGGACTAGCGGGGTACAATGAGCAGTTCTTC.

This chain links TRBV6-2 or TRBV6-3 with TRBJ2-3; D not resolved. V was cut by 2 bases and J by 4 bases, with 4 bases left in between. The CDR3 spans 12 residues. The germline gives CDR1 MNHEY, CDR2 SVGEGT. CDR3 nucleotide sequence: TGTGCCAGCAGTTACGCAGCAGATACGCAGTATTTT. Amino acids: CASSYAADTQYF.

The rearrangement uses TRBV7-8 and TRBJ1-2; 9 bases map to TRBD1. Germline V gives CDR1 SGHVS, CDR2 FQNEAQ. The trim removed 5 bases at V and 4 bases at J, leaving 8 bases unmatched. This CDR3 has 15 residues. The CDR3 nucleotides read TGTGCCAGCAGCGACAGGACAGGGGACCCCTATGGCTACACCTTC. Translating gives CASSDRTGDPYGYTF.

The gene calls are TRBV25-1 and TRBJ2-7, with D perhaps matching TRBD1 (5 bases). The CDR3 consists of 12 residues. CDR1 and CDR2 (germline): MGHDK, SYGVNS. V was pared by 5 bases and J by 7 bases, with 12 bases between. The CDR3 loop reads CASSNGAAEQYF. The CDR3 DNA reads TGTGCCAGCAGTAATGGGGCGGCGGAGCAGTACTTC.

V and J are TRBV7-6 and TRBJ1-4, with D possibly being TRBD1 (5 bases). The V gene's germline CDR1 is SGHVS and CDR2 FNYEAQ. Trimming left V 6 bases short and J 12 bases short, with 20 bases between. The CDR3 has 14 residues. The CDR3 DNA sequence: TGTGCCAGCAGTCCCCGGGCCCAGGCGGGGGAACTGTTTTTT. Encoded protein: CASSPRAQAGELFF.

V is TRBV27 and J is TRBJ1-1, with no clear D. The CDR3 totals 13 residues. V lost 7 bases, J lost 8 bases, and 17 bases lay in between. Germline V CDR1 and CDR2: MNHEY, SMNVEV (reference sequence). In DNA, the CDR3 is TGTGCCAGCACCGAAACCGGAGGGCGAGAAGCTTTCTTT. Its translation: CASTETGGREAFF.

The rearrangement joins TRBV6-2 or TRBV6-3 to TRBJ1-2; no clear D gene. V was pared by 0 bases and J by 2 bases, with 10 bases between. CDR3 length: 15 amino acids. Germline V CDR1 and CDR2: MNHEY, SVGEGT. The chain's CDR3 is CASSYSIPANYGYTF. CDR3 DNA sequence: TGTGCCAGCAGTTACTCGATCCCAGCAAACTATGGCTACACCTTC.

There are a few counts of this clonotype. The V gene is TRBV4-1, the J gene TRBJ1-5; D is unclear. The germline V gene encodes CDR1 MGHRA and CDR2 YSYEKL. This CDR3 spans 14 amino acids. The V gene lost 4 bases and the J gene lost 4 bases, with 11 bases spanning the gap. This chain's CDR3 is CASSPPGENQPQHF. As DNA, the CDR3 is TGCGCCAGCAGCCCCCCCGGGGAGAATCAGCCCCAGCATTTT.

For this clonotype: The junction and the germline gene differ at one end; a read error may be behind it. The chain has TRBV11-3 and TRBJ1-5; weak D call: TRBD1 (5 bases). The CDR3 consists of 16 residues. Germline CDR1 and CDR2: SGHNT and YENEEA. CDR3 residues: CASSLDSYTSNQPQHF. For the CDR3, the DNA is TGTGCCAGCAGCCTAGACAGCTATACTAGCAATCAGCCCCAGCATTTT. Variable domain in full (rest from reference TRBV11-3 and TRBJ1-5): EAGVVQSPRYKIIEKKQPVAFWCNPISGHNTLYWYLQNLGQGPELLIRYENEEAVDDSQLPKDRFSAERLKGVDSTLKIQPAELGDSAVYLCASSLDSYTSNQPQHFGDGTRLSIL.

This chain links TRBV7-8 with TRBJ1-4; no clear D gene. Per the germline V gene, CDR1 is SGHVS and CDR2 is FQNEAQ. The CDR3 runs 20 residues. Trimming removed 1 base at V and 0 bases at J, with 21 bases between. Here the CDR3 reads CASSLDIVGPNRATNEKLFF. CDR3 DNA: TGTGCCAGCAGCTTAGATATCGTCGGGCCTAATCGAGCAACTAATGAAAAACTGTTTTTT.

J is TRBJ2-7 and V is TRBV6-1, with D maybe TRBD1 (5 bases). Trimming took 4 bases from V and 2 from J, leaving 9 bases between them. The germline gives CDR1 MNHNS, CDR2 SASEGT. The CDR3 covers 13 residues. The CDR3 coding sequence is TGTGCCAGCAGTGGGACACTTACCTACGAGCAGTACTTC. As protein: CASSGTLTYEQYF.

This clonotype showed up many times. This chain connects TRBV9 to TRBJ2-7; D call uncertain. The germline V and J ends were trimmed by 0 bases and 0 bases, with 7 bases remaining between them. Germline assignment: CDR1 SGDLS and CDR2 YYNGEE. The CDR3 extends over 14 amino acids. This CDR3 reads CASSVEPASYEQYF. In DNA, the CDR3 is TGTGCCAGCAGCGTAGAACCGGCCTCCTACGAGCAGTACTTC.

The rearrangement joins TRBV7-9 to TRBJ2-7; 7 bases fit TRBD1. Germline V gives CDR1 SEHNR, CDR2 FQNEAQ (reference sequence). The CDR3 covers 15 residues. Losses at the gene ends were 5 bases for V and 0 bases for J; bases not matched to a gene: 7. The CDR3, as DNA: TGTGCCAGCAGCCCGACAGGGCTACCCTCCTACGAGCAGTACTTC. This translates into CASSPTGLPSYEQYF.

This sequence joins TRBV7-2 and TRBJ2-5; 8 bases line up with TRBD2. From germline, CDR1 is SGHTA and CDR2 FQGNSA. Losses at the gene ends were 3 bases for V and 6 bases for J; bases not matched to a gene: 6. The CDR3 is 14 residues long. Here the CDR3 reads CASSLGRGEKTQYF. The CDR3 DNA reads TGTGCCAGCAGCTTGGGGCGGGGGGAGAAGACCCAGTACTTC.

J is TRBJ2-7 and V is TRBV9, with D possibly being TRBD2 (6 bases). CDR3 length: 15 amino acids. Trimming cost V 0 bases and J 0 bases, with 10 bases left between them. CDR1 and CDR2 (germline): SGDLS, YYNGEE. The CDR3 sequence: CASSVADGSSYEQYF. CDR3 coding DNA: TGTGCCAGCAGCGTAGCTGACGGGAGCTCCTACGAGCAGTACTTC.

This clonotype was observed a handful of times. The rearrangement uses TRBV12-3 or TRBV12-4 and TRBJ2-3, with 9 bases identical to TRBD2. With 7 bases clipped from V and 3 bases from J, the junction kept 5 bases outside the gene matches. This CDR3 is built from 14 residues. CDR3 coding DNA: TGTGCCAGCATTCCTGGACTAGCGACAGATACGCAGTATTTT. Encoded protein: CASIPGLATDTQYF.

There are many counts of this clonotype. This chain connects TRBV27 to TRBJ2-7; D remains ambiguous. Per germline, CDR1 MNHEY and CDR2 SMNVEV (reference sequence). V lost 3 bases to trimming and J lost 4 bases, with 16 bases between them. The CDR3 loop spans 15 amino acids. This chain's CDR3 is CASSFAANPSYEQYF. The DNA of the CDR3 is TGTGCCAGCAGTTTCGCGGCCAACCCCTCATACGAGCAGTACTTC.